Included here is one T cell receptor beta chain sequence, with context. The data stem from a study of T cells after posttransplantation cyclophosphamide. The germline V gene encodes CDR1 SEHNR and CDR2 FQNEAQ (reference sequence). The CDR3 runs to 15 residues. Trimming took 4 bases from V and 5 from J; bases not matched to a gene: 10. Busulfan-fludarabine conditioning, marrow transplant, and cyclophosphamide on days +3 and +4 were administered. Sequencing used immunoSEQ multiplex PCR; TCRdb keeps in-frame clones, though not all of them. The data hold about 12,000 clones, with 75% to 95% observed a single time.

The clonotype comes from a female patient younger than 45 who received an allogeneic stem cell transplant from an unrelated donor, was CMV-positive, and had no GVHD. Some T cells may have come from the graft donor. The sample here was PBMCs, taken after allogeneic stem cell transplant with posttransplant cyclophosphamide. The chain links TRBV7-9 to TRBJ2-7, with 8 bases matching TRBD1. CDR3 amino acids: CASSSTTGDRNEQYF. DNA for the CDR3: TGTGCCAGCAGCTCTACGACAGGGGACAGGAACGAGCAGTACTTC.